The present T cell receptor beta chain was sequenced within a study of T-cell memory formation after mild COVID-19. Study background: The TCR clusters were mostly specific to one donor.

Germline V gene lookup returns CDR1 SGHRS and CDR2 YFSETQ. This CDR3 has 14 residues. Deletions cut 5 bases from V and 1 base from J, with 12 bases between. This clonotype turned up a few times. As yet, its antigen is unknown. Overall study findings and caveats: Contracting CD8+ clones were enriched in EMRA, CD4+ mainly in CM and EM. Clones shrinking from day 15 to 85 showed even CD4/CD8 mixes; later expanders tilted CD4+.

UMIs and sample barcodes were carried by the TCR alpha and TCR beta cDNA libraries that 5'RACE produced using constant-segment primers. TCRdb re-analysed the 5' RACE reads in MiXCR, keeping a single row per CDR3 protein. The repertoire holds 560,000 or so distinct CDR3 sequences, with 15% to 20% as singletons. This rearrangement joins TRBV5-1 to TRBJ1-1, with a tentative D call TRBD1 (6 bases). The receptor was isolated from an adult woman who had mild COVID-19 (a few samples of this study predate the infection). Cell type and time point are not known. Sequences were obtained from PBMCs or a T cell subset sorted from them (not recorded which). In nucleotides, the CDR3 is TGCGCCAGCAGGCGACAGGCCTCGAACACTGAAGCTTTCTTT. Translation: CASRRQASNTEAFF.